Listed below are T cell receptor beta chains from one sample, sequenced in a study of T cells after yellow fever vaccination. TCRdb passed the 5' RACE reads through MiXCR, listing each CDR3 protein once. The repertoire holds roughly 350,000 distinct CDR3 sequences, with over 3.5% as singletons. Sequences were derived from PBMCs, sampled 5 days after the yellow fever booster vaccination. Receptor source: a man aged 18 to 35 who received the YFV17D yellow fever vaccine. Both conserved end residues are part of each CDR3. A D gene is named only where the DNA matches it firmly. A row's size may be missing; if present it is once, few, many or a size class.

cdr3_nt cdr3_aa cdr3_length v_call d_call j_call clone_size
TGTGCCAGCAGCCGCGCCTCCGGGCAAAACGAGGAAAAACTGTTTTTT CASSRASGQNEEKLFF 16 TRBV4-2 - TRBJ1-4 many
TGTGCCAGCAGCTTATCGGGGGGTGTGGCAGATACGCAGTATTTT CASSLSGGVADTQYF 15 TRBV7-8 TRBD2 TRBJ2-3 -
TGTGCCAGCAGTTTTACACAGGGTTCGTTCCTCCACTTT CASSFTQGSFLHF 13 TRBV6-6 - TRBJ1-6 -
TGTGCCAGCAGTTTAATTGGGCAGCCCCAGCATTTT CASSLIGQPQHF 12 TRBV28 - TRBJ1-5 many
TGTGCTAGCACCGAAAAGGGGGTTGGAAACATTCAGTACTTC CASTEKGVGNIQYF 14 TRBV7-7 - TRBJ2-4 -
TGCAGCGTTGGGGACAGGGGAGGAAACACCATATATTTT CSVGDRGGNTIYF 13 TRBV29-1 TRBD1 TRBJ1-3 many
TGTGCCAGCAGCTGGGGACAACCCTACGAGCAGTACTTC CASSWGQPYEQYF 13 TRBV6-5 - TRBJ2-7 -
TGTGCCACCAGTGATTACAGGGGCGGAGAGACCCAGTACTTC CATSDYRGGETQYF 14 TRBV24-1 TRBD1 TRBJ2-5 few
TGTGCCAGCAGCTTAGAGGGACAGGGGGCATTCGCCGGGGAGCTGTTTTTT CASSLEGQGAFAGELFF 17 TRBV7-8 TRBD1 TRBJ2-2 -
TGTGCCAGCAGCTTAGCGGGACAGTCGGGACAGTACTTC CASSLAGQSGQYF 13 TRBV7-2 TRBD1 TRBJ2-7 many
TGTGCCAGCAGCCGCGGGAGACTATATAATTCACCCCTCCACTTT CASSRGRLYNSPLHF 15 TRBV7-2 - TRBJ1-6 -
TGTGCCAGCAGTGAAGCGGCACAGTATAGCAATCAGCCCCAGCATTTT CASSEAAQYSNQPQHF 16 TRBV2 - TRBJ1-5 -
TGTGCCAGCAGCTTAGCGTCTAGCGGGGAAGAGACCCAGTACTTC CASSLASSGEETQYF 15 TRBV7-9 TRBD2 TRBJ2-5 -
TGTGCCAGCAGCAAAGCAGGGACTACCCCTGAGCAGTTCTTC CASSKAGTTPEQFF 14 TRBV21-1 - TRBJ2-1 few
TGCGCCAGCAGCCTAACAGGGAACCCATACAATGAGCAGTTCTTC CASSLTGNPYNEQFF 15 TRBV5-1 - TRBJ2-1 few
TGTGCCAGCAGATCACAGGGGGACGGGGAGCTGTTTTTT CASRSQGDGELFF 13 TRBV25-1 TRBD1 TRBJ2-2 -
TGTGCCAGCAGCACCAGTAGGGCTGGTGCGGTTCGGGGCTATGGCTACACCTTC CASSTSRAGAVRGYGYTF 18 TRBV5-5 - TRBJ1-2 few
TGCGCCAGCAGCTTTTCTGTGGGACAGGGGTACAATGAGCAGTTCTTC CASSFSVGQGYNEQFF 16 TRBV5-1 TRBD1 TRBJ2-1 few
TGCAGTGCTAGCGGAAGGGGGCAGGAAGCTTTCTTT CSASGRGQEAFF 12 TRBV20-1 TRBD1 TRBJ1-1 few
TGTGCCAGCAGCGACCCTAGCGGGGGGGCCTGGCGGACAGATACGCAGTATTTT CASSDPSGGAWRTDTQYF 18 TRBV6-1 TRBD2 TRBJ2-3 few
TGTGCCATCGGAGGGACAGGGAACACCGGGGAGCTGTTTTTT CAIGGTGNTGELFF 14 TRBV10-3 TRBD1 TRBJ2-2 few
TGCGCCAGCAGCGCCACTGCCCCGGAGACCCAGTACTTC CASSATAPETQYF 13 TRBV5-1 - TRBJ2-5 many
TGTGCCAGCAGTGCGGGGAGCACAGATACGCAGTATTTT CASSAGSTDTQYF 13 TRBV6-4 - TRBJ2-3 many
TGTGCCAGCAGCGCGATGGGGAGGACAGATACGCAGTATTTT CASSAMGRTDTQYF 14 TRBV12-3/TRBV12-4 - TRBJ2-3 -
TGTGCCAGCAGCTTCAGCGGGGGTACCGGGGAGACCCAGTACTTC CASSFSGGTGETQYF 15 TRBV7-7 TRBD2 TRBJ2-5 -
TGTGCCACCAGTGATTGGAGCGGGGGCGCCAATGAGCAGTTCTTC CATSDWSGGANEQFF 15 TRBV24-1 TRBD2 TRBJ2-1 few
TGTGCCAGCAGTGAACAGGTGAACACTGAAGCTTTCTTT CASSEQVNTEAFF 13 TRBV6-1 - TRBJ1-1 many
TGCGCCAGCGGGTGGGTTGCGAACACCGGGGAGCTGTTTTTT CASGWVANTGELFF 14 TRBV4-3 - TRBJ2-2 -
TGCGCCAGCAGCTTGGGTGGGACTAGCCTCAATGAGCAGTTCTTC CASSLGGTSLNEQFF 15 TRBV5-1 TRBD2 TRBJ2-1 -
TGTGCCAGCGGGTCCGCGACTAATGAAAAACTGTTTTTT CASGSATNEKLFF 13 TRBV4-2 - TRBJ1-4 -
TGTGCCAGCAGTTCCCATCCGGGACCTATGAACACTGAAGCTTTCTTT CASSSHPGPMNTEAFF 16 TRBV6-6 - TRBJ1-1 -
TGCGCCAGCAGCTGGCCGAGTGAAAAACTGTTTTTT CASSWPSEKLFF 12 TRBV5-1 - TRBJ1-4 -
TGTGCCAGCAGCCTACAAGGCACACGGCGCACAGATACGCAGTATTTT CASSLQGTRRTDTQYF 16 TRBV7-2 - TRBJ2-3 -
TGTGCCAGCAGCGTAGAAGGTTCGAGGGGGGCAGATACGCAGTATTTT CASSVEGSRGADTQYF 16 TRBV9 - TRBJ2-3 -
TGTGCCAGCAGCCAATTAGAATTAGCGAACACCGGGGAGCTGTTTTTT CASSQLELANTGELFF 16 TRBV7-2 - TRBJ2-2 -
TGTGCCAGCAGCTTGACTGGACAGGCCACATGGGGAGAGACCCAGTACTTC CASSLTGQATWGETQYF 17 TRBV7-9 TRBD1 TRBJ2-5 few
TGTGCTAGTGGTTTGGCCACAGACCTAAGCTCCTACGAGCAGTACTTC CASGLATDLSSYEQYF 16 TRBV12-5 - TRBJ2-7 many
TGTGCCAGCAGTTTGCAGGGATTGGGCTACGAGCAGTACTTC CASSLQGLGYEQYF 14 TRBV27 - TRBJ2-7 few
TGTGCCAGCAGCGCCGCCCCACGGGAGACCCAGTACTTC CASSAAPRETQYF 13 TRBV9 - TRBJ2-5 few
TGTGCCAGCAGTCTGACTATATTGTCAGGAGAGACCCAGTACTTC CASSLTILSGETQYF 15 TRBV6-5 - TRBJ2-5 -
TGTGCCAGCAGCCACGGGACTAGCGGGTGGTTTGGTGAGCAGTTCTTC CASSHGTSGWFGEQFF 16 TRBV14 TRBD2 TRBJ2-1 -
TGTGCCAGCAGCTACGCAGGGGAAACTAATGAAAAACTGTTTTTT CASSYAGETNEKLFF 15 TRBV7-2 - TRBJ1-4 many
TGCGCCAGCAGTCCTCGGGACGGGGGCGTAGACACTGAAGCTTTCTTT CASSPRDGGVDTEAFF 16 TRBV5-1 - TRBJ1-1 few
TGTGCCAGCAGTGAGGGGACTAGCGGAAGACTCCAAGAGACCCAGTACTTC CASSEGTSGRLQETQYF 17 TRBV25-1 TRBD2 TRBJ2-5 many
TGCGCCAGCAGCCCCAGGACAGGGTGGGCCGGGGAGCTGTTTTTT CASSPRTGWAGELFF 15 TRBV4-3 TRBD1 TRBJ2-2 few
TGCGCCAGCAATGACGATCCCCGCACAGATACGCAGTATTTT CASNDDPRTDTQYF 14 TRBV5-1 - TRBJ2-3 many
TGTGCCAGCAGTTCTAAGGTGGATACGCAGTATTTT CASSSKVDTQYF 12 TRBV6-6 - TRBJ2-3 few
TGCAGTGCCAGACTAGCGGAAACAGATACGCAGTATTTT CSARLAETDTQYF 13 TRBV20-1 TRBD2 TRBJ2-3 few
TGCAGTGCTTGGTCCTCGGGACACCCGAACACTGAAGCTTTCTTT CSAWSSGHPNTEAFF 15 TRBV20-1 - TRBJ1-1 many
TGTGCCAGCAGCCAAGGGATGGGGGAAGGGACTGAAGCTTTCTTT CASSQGMGEGTEAFF 15 TRBV3-1 - TRBJ1-1 few
TGTGCCAGCAGCCTTGGGACTTTTGAGGTGGCAGATACGCAGTATTTT CASSLGTFEVADTQYF 16 TRBV7-2 - TRBJ2-3 few
TGCGCCAGCAGCCAAGACCCGACAGCAAACACCGGGGAGCTGTTTTTT CASSQDPTANTGELFF 16 TRBV4-1 - TRBJ2-2 -
TGTGCCAGCAGCTTAGAGCCAAGCTATGGCTACACCTTC CASSLEPSYGYTF 13 TRBV7-8 - TRBJ1-2 many
TGTGCCAGCGCCAGGGGAGGGACTGAAGCTTTCTTT CASARGGTEAFF 12 TRBV6-2/TRBV6-3 - TRBJ1-1 few
TGTGCCAGCAGCGCCGGGACTCATCGGGAGACCCAGTACTTC CASSAGTHRETQYF 14 TRBV25-1 - TRBJ2-5 -
TGCGCCAGCAGCCAAATGGACACCGACTATGGCTACACCTTC CASSQMDTDYGYTF 14 TRBV4-3 - TRBJ1-2 few
TGCGCCAGCAGGGACAGCGGGGGGGCGGGGAATGAGCAGTTCTTC CASRDSGGAGNEQFF 15 TRBV4-1 TRBD2 TRBJ2-1 -
TGTGCCACCCTCGGGACGTTTGAAAAACTGTTTTTT CATLGTFEKLFF 12 TRBV28 - TRBJ1-4 few
TGTGCCAGCAGCTTGCTAGCGGGGATTGTGGATACGCAGTATTTT CASSLLAGIVDTQYF 15 TRBV5-6 TRBD2 TRBJ2-3 few